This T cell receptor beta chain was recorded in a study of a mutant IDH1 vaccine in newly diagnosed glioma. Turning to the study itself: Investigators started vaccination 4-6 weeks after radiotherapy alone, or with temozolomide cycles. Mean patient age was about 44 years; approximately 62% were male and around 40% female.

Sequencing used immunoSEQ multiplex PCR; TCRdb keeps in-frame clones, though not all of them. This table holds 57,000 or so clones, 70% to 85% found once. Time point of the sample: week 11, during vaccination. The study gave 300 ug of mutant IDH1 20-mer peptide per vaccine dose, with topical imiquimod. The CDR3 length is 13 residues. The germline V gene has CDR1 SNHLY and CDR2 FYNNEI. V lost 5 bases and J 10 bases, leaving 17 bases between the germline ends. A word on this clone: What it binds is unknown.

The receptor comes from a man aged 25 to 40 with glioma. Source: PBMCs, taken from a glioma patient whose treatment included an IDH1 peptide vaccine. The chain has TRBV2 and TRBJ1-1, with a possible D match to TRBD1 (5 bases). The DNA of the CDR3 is TGTGCCAGCAGTCTACGGGGGGAAGTAGGAGCTTTCTTT. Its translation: CASSLRGEVGAFF.